This TCR beta chain was obtained from a study of shared clonotypes between healthy human individuals. Libraries were prepared by immunoSEQ multiplex PCR; TCRdb keeps only in-frame clonotypes and omits some of them. This table has about half a million clones, 79% appearing once. The CDR3 has 14 amino acids. Between the trimmed V and J ends, which lost 7 bases and 3 bases, there was a span of 15 bases. From germline, CDR1 is SNHLY and CDR2 FYNNEI. This clonotype was obtained from a woman in her thirties or forties in good health. Some clones in this sample may be carry-over from other donors' samples. The sequencing sample was made of PBMCs. The genes are TRBV2 and TRBJ2-5; TRBD1 might be the D (6 bases). The CDR3 region is CASTKDRQKETQYF. CDR3 bases: TGTGCCAGCACAAAGGACAGACAAAAAGAGACCCAGTACTTC.